Reported below is one T cell receptor beta chain. Produced via immunoSEQ multiplex PCR; TCRdb's table is partial and in-frame only. This sample yields fewer than 1.6 million clones, of which approximately 98.5% are seen a single time; approximately 0.4% belongs to the top ten. These data belong to a study of shared clonotypes between healthy human individuals. CDR3 size: 15 residues. Germline V gene lookup returns CDR1 SNHLY and CDR2 FYNNEI. With V trimmed by 5 bases and J by 1 base, 6 bases remained unmatched. Sequenced input: naive CD4+ T cells sorted from blood. Subset: CD45RA+ positively selected. This sequence joins TRBV2 and TRBJ2-7; 9 bases fit TRBD1. The clonotype comes from a man aged 25-40 years in good health. CDR3 nucleotide sequence: TGTGCCAGCAGTAAAACAGGGGGCGCGTCCTACGAGCAGTACTTC. Protein: CASSKTGGASYEQYF.